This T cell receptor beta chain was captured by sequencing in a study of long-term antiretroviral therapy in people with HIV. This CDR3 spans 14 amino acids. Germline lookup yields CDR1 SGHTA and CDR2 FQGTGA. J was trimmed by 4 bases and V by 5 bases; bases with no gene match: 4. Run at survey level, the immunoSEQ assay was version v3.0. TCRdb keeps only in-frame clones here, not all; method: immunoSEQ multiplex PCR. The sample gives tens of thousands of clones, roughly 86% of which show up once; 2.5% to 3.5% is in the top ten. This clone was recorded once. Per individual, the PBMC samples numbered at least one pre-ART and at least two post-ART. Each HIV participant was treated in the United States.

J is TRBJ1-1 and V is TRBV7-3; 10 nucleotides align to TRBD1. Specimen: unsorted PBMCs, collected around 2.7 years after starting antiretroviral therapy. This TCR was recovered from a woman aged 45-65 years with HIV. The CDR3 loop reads CASSRQGAGTEAFF. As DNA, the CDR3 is TGTGCCAGCAGCCGACAGGGGGCCGGCACTGAAGCTTTCTTT.